A single sample gave rise to the 27 T cell receptor beta chains below, sequenced in a study of T cell changes during pregnancy in multiple sclerosis. Some clones are missing from TCRdb's copy, which holds only in-frame ones; the method was immunoSEQ multiplex PCR. The sample gives around 97,000 clones, 92% of which show up once; around 0.92% is in the top ten. Sequences were derived from peripheral blood, sampled after pregnancy. The receptors come from a female donor with multiple sclerosis, enrolled in a pregnancy study.

The rearrangement uses TRBV7-3 and TRBJ2-1; tentative D call: TRBD2 (6 bases). There are 14 residues in the CDR3. The germline V gene has CDR1 SGHTA and CDR2 FQGTGA. The V end lost 3 bases, the J end lost 7 bases, and 13 bases lay between the germline ends. CDR3 nucleotide sequence: TGTGCCAGCAGCTTGACTAGAACGGCGAATGAGCAGTTCTTC. It translates to CASSLTRTANEQFF.

The genes are TRBV6-5 and TRBJ1-4; D uncertain. V shed 6 bases and J shed 6 bases, with 17 bases lying between them. CDR1 and CDR2 (germline): MNHEY, SVGAGI. This CDR3 contains 15 residues. CDR3: CASSADEGEDEKLFF. The DNA for the CDR3 is TGTGCCAGCAGCGCCGACGAGGGTGAGGATGAAAAACTGTTTTTT.

This clone was counted a single time. The chain is built from TRBV6-5 and TRBJ1-2; D is unresolved. Germline V gene lookup returns CDR1 MNHEY and CDR2 SVGAGI. The V and J ends lost 6 bases and 2 bases respectively, with 10 bases between them. There are 13 residues in the CDR3. The CDR3 sequence: CASRSPPNYGYTF. The CDR3 nucleotides are TGTGCCAGCAGAAGCCCACCGAACTATGGCTACACCTTC.

The CDR3 loop reads CAISERTGLATNEKLFF. CDR3 DNA sequence: TGTGCCATCAGTGAGCGGACAGGTCTGGCAACTAATGAAAAACTGTTTTTT. The chain carries TRBV10-3 and TRBJ1-4; the match to TRBD1 covers 7 bases. There are 17 residues in the CDR3. CDR1 and CDR2 (germline): ENHRY, SYGVKD. The V gene end was trimmed by 2 bases and the J gene end by 0 bases; junction bases not matched to a gene: 6.

This clone was counted a single time. This chain links TRBV5-6 with TRBJ1-1; no definite D call. The V end was cut by 2 bases, the J end by 1 base, with 3 bases between. The CDR3 runs 12 residues. Germline loops: CDR1 SGHDT, CDR2 YYEEEE. CDR3 protein: CASSFQNTEAFF. The CDR3 DNA sequence: TGTGCCAGCAGCTTCCAGAACACTGAAGCTTTCTTT.

The chain combines TRBV28 with TRBJ1-2; D is perhaps TRBD1 (5 bases). CDR1 is MDHEN, CDR2 SYDVKM, per germline. V lost 5 bases and J 8 bases, leaving 12 bases between the germline ends. This CDR3 has 12 residues. The CDR3, as DNA: TGTGCCAGCAGTCCCAACCAGGGCGGCTACACCTTC. Amino acids: CASSPNQGGYTF.

The genes are TRBV5-1 and TRBJ2-1, with 9 bases lining up with TRBD1. The CDR3 is 19 residues long. From germline, CDR1 is SGHRS and CDR2 YFSETQ. Trimming at V came to 5 bases and at J to 0 bases, leaving 15 bases not matched to a gene. The CDR3 coding sequence is TGCGCCAGCAGGTCTCCGGGACAGGGTACTCAGAGCTCCTACAATGAGCAGTTCTTC. This codes for CASRSPGQGTQSSYNEQFF.

The rearrangement uses TRBV5-4 and TRBJ2-7; 7 positions agree with TRBD1. There are 14 residues in the CDR3. The J segment lost 2 bases and the V segment lost 4 bases, leaving 6 bases of the junction unmatched. The V gene's germline CDR1 is SGHNT and CDR2 YYREEE (reference sequence). Written as DNA, the CDR3 is TGTGCCAGCAGCCTACCCGGGACAGCCTACGAGCAGTACTTC. It yields the protein CASSLPGTAYEQYF.

In its sample, this clone was seen once. V usage is TRBV21-1 and J usage is TRBJ2-3; no check of the table's D call, TRBD2, against the DNA was made. TRBV21-1 is reported as a pseudogene. This CDR3 contains 14 residues. The CDR3 DNA sequence: TGTGCCAGCAGCAAAGGCGGGGGGTCAGATACGCAGTATTTT. The encoded protein is CASSKGGGSDTQYF.

The CDR3 sequence is CASSQNAGNEKLFF. The DNA for the CDR3 is TGTGCCAGCAGCCAAAACGCAGGGAATGAAAAACTGTTTTTT. The chain couples TRBV7-9 to TRBJ1-4; possible D gene TRBD1, 5 bases. V lost 5 bases, J lost 5 bases, and 12 bases lay in between. CDR3 length: 14 amino acids. Per the germline V gene, CDR1 is SEHNR and CDR2 is FQNEAQ (reference sequence).

The V call is TRBV2, the J call TRBJ1-2; a weak D match, TRBD1 (6 bases). The CDR3 loop spans 15 amino acids. V was shortened by 7 bases and J by 6 bases, with 21 bases between the two germline ends. Germline CDR1 and CDR2: SNHLY and FYNNEI. The CDR3 coding sequence is TGTGCCAGCAATAATAGGGGGGGGAGGGTAAATGGCTACACCTTC. It encodes CASNNRGGRVNGYTF.

The chain joins TRBV6-6 to TRBJ2-1, with D possibly matching TRBD2 (5 bases). V gave up 5 bases and J gave up 1 base, with 12 bases separating them. This CDR3 spans 15 amino acids. CDR1 and CDR2 (germline): MNHNY, SVGAGI (reference sequence). The CDR3 DNA is TGTGCCAGCAGTCCCCGAGGGATATCCTACAATGAGCAGTTCTTC. It is translated as CASSPRGISYNEQFF.

The chain recombines TRBV7-9 with TRBJ2-7; the D is unclear. Trimming removed 3 bases at V and 3 bases at J, with 6 bases between. The CDR3 is made up of 12 amino acids. The germline gives CDR1 SEHNR, CDR2 FQNEAQ (reference sequence). Here the CDR3 reads CASSLQYYEQYF. The CDR3 DNA reads TGTGCCAGCAGCTTGCAGTACTACGAGCAGTACTTC.

This chain's CDR3 is CASSPDGWSAAFF. In DNA, the CDR3 is TGTGCCAGCAGTCCCGACGGATGGAGTGCGGCTTTCTTT. This chain links TRBV27 with TRBJ1-1, with D uncertain. This CDR3 is 13 amino acids long. CDR1 and CDR2 (germline): MNHEY, SMNVEV (reference sequence). Trimming cost V 5 bases and J 11 bases, with 18 bases left between them.

The chain uses TRBV5-1 and TRBJ2-3, with D possibly being TRBD1 (5 bases). Germline loops: CDR1 SGHRS, CDR2 YFSETQ. Between the trimmed V and J ends, which lost 5 bases and 1 base, there was a span of 14 bases. The CDR3 consists of 15 residues. CDR3 sequence reads: CASSSPGAGTDTQYF. The CDR3 DNA follows: TGCGCCAGCAGTTCCCCTGGGGCCGGCACAGATACGCAGTATTTT.

V usage is TRBV7-2 and J usage is TRBJ2-1; D gene ambiguous. CDR1 and CDR2 (germline): SGHTA, FQGNSA. V gave up 5 bases and J gave up 8 bases, with 10 bases separating them. The CDR3 spans 12 residues. The CDR3 DNA is TGTGCCAGCAGCCCCCCTCTCTATGAGCAGTTCTTC. It translates to CASSPPLYEQFF.

The chain joins TRBV7-9 to TRBJ1-5; D not certain. Germline CDR1 SEHNR, CDR2 FQNEAQ (reference sequence). The CDR3 is 13 residues long. Trimming shortened V by 7 bases and J by 5 bases, and 12 bases separated the two germline ends. CDR3 loop: CASTAIGDQPQHF. CDR3 nucleotide sequence: TGTGCCAGCACCGCGATAGGAGATCAGCCCCAGCATTTT.

The chain joins TRBV5-5 to TRBJ1-2; D not resolved. The V gene lost 2 bases and the J gene lost 0 bases, with 8 bases spanning the gap. Germline V gene sequence: CDR1 SGHKS, CDR2 YYEKEE (reference sequence). The CDR3 runs to 14 residues. The chain's CDR3 is CASSLQQSNYGYTF. The CDR3 bases are TGTGCCAGCAGCTTACAACAGTCTAACTATGGCTACACCTTC.

This rearrangement joins TRBV6-5 to TRBJ1-1, with D unresolved. The V end was cut by 6 bases, the J end by 1 base, with 12 bases between. The CDR3 consists of 14 residues. CDR1 and CDR2 (germline): MNHEY, SVGAGI. CDR3 residues: CASSLTGRNTEAFF. The CDR3 DNA is TGTGCCAGCAGCCTGACTGGGAGGAACACTGAAGCTTTCTTT.

V and J are TRBV5-4 and TRBJ2-7, with TRBD1 matching over 7 bases. Germline CDR1 SGHNT, CDR2 YYREEE (reference sequence). J gave up 2 bases and V 1 base, and 3 bases lay outside the gene matches. The CDR3 spans 14 residues. As DNA, the CDR3 is TGTGCCAGCAGCTTGCGGACAGGAACCTACGAGCAGTACTTC. Its translation: CASSLRTGTYEQYF.

The chain joins TRBV2 to TRBJ2-5; TRBD1 agrees at 12 bases. In germline, CDR1 is SNHLY, CDR2 FYNNEI. This CDR3 contains 14 residues. With 7 bases clipped from V and 5 bases from J, the junction kept 5 bases outside the gene matches. The CDR3 coding sequence is TGTGCCAGCACCGGGACAGGGGGCTTCGAGACCCAGTACTTC. Protein sequence: CASTGTGGFETQYF.

The chain employs TRBV14 and TRBJ2-1, with D possibly matching TRBD1 (6 bases). This CDR3 spans 15 amino acids. Trimming shortened V by 1 base and J by 4 bases, and 11 bases separated the two germline ends. Looked up from germline, CDR1 is SGHDN and CDR2 is FVKESK. CDR3 DNA sequence: TGTGCCAGCAGCCAAGCTCCGGACAGTTACAATGAGCAGTTCTTC. Its protein product is CASSQAPDSYNEQFF.

This clone was observed a few times. The genes are TRBV10-1 and TRBJ2-1; TRBD2 matches at 8 bases. Germline V gene lookup returns CDR1 WNHNN and CDR2 SYGVQD (reference sequence). The CDR3 consists of 15 residues. With V trimmed by 3 bases and J by 5 bases, 6 bases remained unmatched. The CDR3 region is CASSDGSSGHNEQFF. The DNA of the CDR3 is TGCGCCAGCAGTGATGGGTCTAGCGGGCACAATGAGCAGTTCTTC.

The chain recombines TRBV6-5 with TRBJ2-1; 7 nucleotides line up with TRBD2. The V and J ends lost 2 bases and 7 bases, in that order; junction bases with no gene match: 5. The CDR3 totals 14 residues. Germline-derived CDR1 and CDR2 are MNHEY and SVGAGI. This CDR3 reads CASSYGGGRNEQFF. The DNA for the CDR3 is TGTGCCAGCAGTTACGGCGGCGGGAGAAATGAGCAGTTCTTC.

This chain uses TRBV7-9 with TRBJ2-7; D remains ambiguous. The CDR3 runs 13 residues. Germline CDR1 reads SEHNR; CDR2 reads FQNEAQ (reference sequence). V was trimmed by 5 bases and J by 2 bases, leaving 10 bases between them. The CDR3 coding sequence is TGTGCCAGCAGCCCGAGAACGACCTACGAGCAGTACTTC. Encoded protein: CASSPRTTYEQYF.

This clone was seen only once. V usage is TRBV9 and J usage is TRBJ2-7; 7 bases fit TRBD2. Germline trimming cut 0 bases from V and 6 bases from J; bases unmatched to any gene: 6. Germline-derived CDR1 and CDR2 are SGDLS and YYNGEE. This CDR3 contains 14 residues. CDR3 nucleotide sequence: TGTGCCAGCAGCGTAGGGAGGACTAGTAGCGAGCAGTACTTC. This encodes CASSVGRTSSEQYF.

The chain has TRBV7-2 and TRBJ1-1; D might be TRBD1 (5 bases). CDR1 SGHTA and CDR2 FQGNSA come from the germline V gene. The CDR3 sequence is 14 residues long. Trimming shortened V by 1 base and J by 6 bases, and 12 bases separated the two germline ends. The CDR3 sequence: CASSLDPWGAEAFF. CDR3 nucleotide sequence: TGTGCCAGCAGCTTAGATCCCTGGGGGGCTGAAGCTTTCTTT.